Sequencing of this TCR beta chain was carried out in a study of blood T cell repertoires in COVID-19. Study-wide background: T cells, B-cell-depleted T cells, or PBMCs supplied cDNA or gDNA.

Sequencing used immunoSEQ multiplex PCR; TCRdb keeps in-frame clones, though not all of them. Of over 90,000 clones listed, more than 80% are singletons. V gave up 4 bases and J gave up 4 bases, with 33 bases separating them. Germline V lookup: CDR1 LNHDA, CDR2 SQIVND (reference sequence). The CDR3 loop spans 21 amino acids. This rearrangement joins TRBV19 to TRBJ2-3; a possible D gene is TRBD2 (7 bases). This TCR came from a human donor in a cohort sampled during active COVID-19. Sequencing was carried out using peripheral blood. The CDR3 DNA sequence: TGTGCCAGTAGTACTAGGGGAGGGGGAGCGGGGCACCGCGGCAGGCCAGATACGCAGTATTTT. Translation: CASSTRGGGAGHRGRPDTQYF.